This passage covers 31 T cell receptor beta chains from one sample sequenced in a study of CD8 T cells in Susac syndrome (dated 2019 in TCRdb). The library was obtained by the immunoSEQ multiplex PCR assay. RNA was extracted using the RNeasy kit, and roughly 0.5 to 1 microgram was reverse transcribed with random hexamers. Using fastp trimming at Q25 and MiXCR clonotype assembly, TCRdb reanalyzed the public sequencing data and kept in-frame beta chains. Rows with one shared CDR3 protein collapse into an entry with the most common genes and DNA. Present in this sample are about 60,000 distinct CDR3 sequences, approximately 92% of which were seen just once. The ten largest clones take up 0.15% to 0.25% of the sample. Material for sequencing was CD8+ T cells from PBMCs. These receptors were obtained from a human donor in good health.

The CDR3 coding sequence is TGTGCCAGCAGTTACTCCGGTAGCTTAAGCTCCTACAATGAGCAGTTCTTC. Its protein product is CASSYSGSLSSYNEQFF. The chain uses TRBV6-5 and TRBJ2-1; no definite D call. Germline V CDR1 and CDR2: MNHEY, SVGAGI. CDR3 size: 17 residues. The V and J ends lost 0 bases and 0 bases respectively, with 12 bases between them.

This chain uses TRBV28 with TRBJ1-4, with D unclear. The V end lost 1 base, the J end lost 7 bases, and 13 bases lay between the germline ends. Germline loops: CDR1 MDHEN, CDR2 SYDVKM. The CDR3 has 15 residues. The CDR3 spells CASSLYPGNGEKLFF. The CDR3, as DNA: TGTGCCAGCAGTTTATACCCCGGGAACGGTGAAAAACTGTTTTTT.

The genes are TRBV21-1 and TRBJ1-5; the D call of TRBD1 is as the table states it, not checked on the DNA. TRBV21-1 counts as a pseudogene. The CDR3 extends over 18 amino acids. The CDR3: CANGGWDRGFHSNQPQHF. CDR3 in DNA: TGTGCCAACGGAGGGTGGGACAGGGGGTTCCATAGCAATCAGCCCCAGCATTTT.

The rearrangement links TRBV13 to TRBJ2-5; D uncertain. This CDR3 has 14 residues. V shed 4 bases and J shed 5 bases, with 14 bases lying between them. The germline V gene has CDR1 PRHDT and CDR2 FYEKMQ (reference sequence). CDR3 region: CASSSPQDDETQYF. The CDR3 DNA follows: TGTGCCAGCAGCTCCCCCCAGGACGATGAGACCCAGTACTTC.

The chain joins TRBV6-5 to TRBJ1-1; no clear D gene. Germline V gene lookup returns CDR1 MNHEY and CDR2 SVGAGI. The CDR3 sequence is 14 residues long. V was pared by 2 bases and J by 1 base, with 8 bases between. CDR3 loop: CASSYGQANTEAFF. The CDR3 DNA is TGTGCCAGCAGTTACGGGCAGGCGAACACTGAAGCTTTCTTT.

The J gene is TRBJ2-1, the V gene TRBV7-3, with 9 bases aligning to TRBD2. The ends lost 2 bases at V and 8 bases at J; junction bases unmatched: 7. Germline V gives CDR1 SGHTA, CDR2 FQGTGA. This CDR3 is 15 amino acids long. The CDR3 DNA reads as TGTGCCAGCAGCTTATTTGGCGGGGGGGCTGATGAGCAGTTCTTC. Protein: CASSLFGGGADEQFF.

The J gene is TRBJ2-1, the V gene TRBV28; possible D gene TRBD2, 7 bases. V was pared by 7 bases and J by 4 bases, with 17 bases between. Germline assignment: CDR1 MDHEN and CDR2 SYDVKM. The CDR3 covers 15 residues. This chain's CDR3 is CASTPRGGSYNEQFF. The CDR3 nucleotides are TGTGCCAGCACCCCAAGGGGGGGAAGTTACAATGAGCAGTTCTTC.

V gene TRBV19 combines with J gene TRBJ2-7; tentatively, D is TRBD1 (8 bases). The CDR3 has 15 residues. Trimming removed 5 bases at V and 1 base at J, with 15 bases between. Germline assignment: CDR1 LNHDA and CDR2 SQIVND (reference sequence). In DNA form, the CDR3 reads TGTGCCAGTAGTCTCGGACAGGGAGGGTCCTACGAGCAGTACTTC. This encodes CASSLGQGGSYEQYF. The entire variable domain, with the rest obtained from reference TRBV19 and TRBJ2-7, is as follows: DGGITQSPKYLFRKEGQNVTLSCEQNLNHDAMYWYRQDPGQGLRLIYYSQIVNDFQKGDIAEGYSVSREKKESFPLTVTSAQKNPTAFYLCASSLGQGGSYEQYFGPGTRLTVT.

This sequence joins TRBV7-6 and TRBJ1-2; D call uncertain. Germline V lookup: CDR1 SGHVS, CDR2 FNYEAQ. The CDR3 runs 16 residues. The V and J ends lost 5 bases and 2 bases respectively, with 18 bases between them. CDR3 residues: CASSPRVATENYGYTF. The DNA of the CDR3 is TGTGCCAGCAGCCCTAGGGTAGCGACTGAAAACTATGGCTACACCTTC.

This clonotype was counted a single time. V is TRBV7-2 and J is TRBJ2-7; 11 bases map to TRBD2. V trimming: 1 base; J trimming: 5 bases; junction bases outside the gene matches: 7. The CDR3 length is 16 residues. Per germline, CDR1 SGHTA and CDR2 FQGNSA. For the CDR3, the DNA is TGTGCCAGCAGCTTAGATAGCGGGGGGGCCGTCAACGAGCAGTACTTC. This codes for CASSLDSGGAVNEQYF. The full variable domain, with the rest looked up from reference TRBV7-2 and TRBJ2-7, is GAGVSQSPSNKVTEKGKDVELRCDPISGHTALYWYRQSLGQGLEFLIYFQGNSAPDKSGLPSDRFSAERTGGSVSTLTIQRTQQEDSAVYLCASSLDSGGAVNEQYFGPGTRLTVT.

The chain has TRBV25-1 and TRBJ1-3; the match to TRBD1 covers 7 bases. The V segment lost 6 bases and the J segment 0 bases; nucleotides outside the gene matches: 5. Germline V gives CDR1 MGHDK, CDR2 SYGVNS. This CDR3 region has 15 residues. In nucleotides, the CDR3 is TGTGCCAGCAGCTACACAGGGGACTCTGGAAACACCATATATTTT. Translating gives CASSYTGDSGNTIYF.

The chain links TRBV27 to TRBJ2-7; TRBD1 or TRBD2 may be the D gene (5 bases each). Trimming shortened V by 2 bases and J by 0 bases, and 14 bases separated the two germline ends. CDR3 length: 16 amino acids. The V gene's germline CDR1 is MNHEY and CDR2 SMNVEV (reference sequence). The CDR3 DNA follows: TGTGCCAGCAGTTTAAGTTCGCAGGGAGTCTCCTACGAGCAGTACTTC. It codes for CASSLSSQGVSYEQYF.

This clonotype has a single count. V usage is TRBV12-3 or TRBV12-4 and J usage is TRBJ1-5; TRBD1 might be the D (5 bases). The CDR3 is 14 amino acids. The V end lost 3 bases, the J end lost 6 bases, and 12 bases lay between the germline ends. The CDR3 nucleotides are TGTGCCAGCAGTTTGGGGGTAGGTAGTCAGCCCCAGCATTTT. Translation gives CASSLGVGSQPQHF.

The V call is TRBV4-2, the J call TRBJ1-5; no definite D call. V lost 0 bases, J lost 7 bases, and 7 bases lay in between. The CDR3 has 13 amino acids. The germline V gene encodes CDR1 LGHNA and CDR2 YNFKEQ. CDR3 amino acids: CASSQDLWQPQHF. The CDR3 region has the DNA TGTGCCAGCAGCCAAGATTTATGGCAGCCCCAGCATTTT.

J is TRBJ1-4 and V is TRBV28; D unclear. This CDR3 region has 15 residues. The germline gives CDR1 MDHEN, CDR2 SYDVKM. V was pared by 4 bases and J by 0 bases, with 9 bases between. The CDR3 DNA reads as TGTGCCAGCAGTTCCTCCCTTGCAACTAATGAAAAACTGTTTTTT. This sequence encodes CASSSSLATNEKLFF.

The V gene is TRBV6-5, the J gene TRBJ1-2; unclear D gene. The CDR3 spans 14 residues. The germline V gene encodes CDR1 MNHEY and CDR2 SVGAGI. The V end was cut by 2 bases, the J end by 4 bases, with 11 bases between. DNA of the CDR3: TGTGCCAGCAGTTACCTCGGGCTTCGCTATGGCTACACCTTC. Protein sequence: CASSYLGLRYGYTF.

The CDR3 protein is CASSQYWDKKANYGYTF. CDR3 coding DNA: TGCGCCAGCAGTCAATATTGGGACAAGAAGGCTAACTATGGCTACACCTTC. The rearrangement links TRBV23-1 to TRBJ1-2, with D tentatively TRBD1 (6 bases). TRBV23-1 is an ORF, and what it does is uncertain. The CDR3 runs to 17 residues. With 1 base removed from V and 0 bases from J, the gap between germline ends came to 15 bases.

The chain couples TRBV23-1 to TRBJ1-2, with a tentative D call TRBD1 (6 bases). TRBV23-1 is given ORF status, its function remaining uncertain. CDR3 length: 17 residues. Trimming cost V 10 bases and J 6 bases, with 30 bases left between them. The DNA for the CDR3 is TGCGCCATCCACTCAAAGCCCACCAGGGGCAATTTGCATGGCTACACCTTC. Encoded protein: CAIHSKPTRGNLHGYTF.

The V call is TRBV14, the J call TRBJ2-1; 13 bases are a match to TRBD2. V lost 4 bases, J lost 1 base, and 25 bases stayed unmatched. Germline V gene data show CDR1 as SGHDN and CDR2 as FVKESK. CDR3 size: 24 residues. CDR3 sequence: CASSPSSFQGLAGELRVSYNEQFF. CDR3 nucleotide sequence: TGTGCCAGCAGCCCAAGTTCCTTCCAAGGACTAGCGGGGGAGTTGCGGGTATCCTACAATGAGCAGTTCTTC.

The V gene is TRBV7-3, the J gene TRBJ2-3; perhaps D is TRBD1 or TRBD2 (6 bases each). The CDR3 is 17 amino acids. The V gene lost 4 bases and the J gene lost 2 bases, with 19 bases spanning the gap. In germline, CDR1 is SGHTA, CDR2 FQGTGA. CDR3 region: CASSSTLPGAPTDTQYF. CDR3 nucleotides: TGTGCCAGCAGCTCCACACTTCCGGGGGCACCCACAGATACGCAGTATTTT. Full variable domain (missing parts from reference TRBV7-3 and TRBJ2-3): GAGVSQTPSNKVTEKGKYVELRCDPISGHTALYWYRQSLGQGPEFLIYFQGTGAADDSGLPNDRFFAVRPEGSVSTLKIQRTERGDSAVYLCASSSTLPGAPTDTQYFGPGTRLTVL.

For the CDR3, the DNA is TGTGCCAGCAGCTTCCCGAACAGCGATGAGCAGTTCTTC. Amino acids: CASSFPNSDEQFF. The chain is built from TRBV13 and TRBJ2-1; D ambiguous. The V gene's germline CDR1 is PRHDT and CDR2 FYEKMQ (reference sequence). V lost 3 bases, J lost 8 bases, and 11 bases lay in between. This CDR3 is built from 13 residues.

V and J are TRBV19 and TRBJ1-1; tentative D call: TRBD1 (6 bases). Trimming left V 11 bases short and J 0 bases short, with 16 bases between. The CDR3 is 14 amino acids. Germline V gene lookup returns CDR1 LNHDA and CDR2 SQIVND (reference sequence). This CDR3 reads CAATGGPMNTEAFF. The CDR3 coding sequence is TGTGCCGCCACGGGGGGGCCCATGAACACTGAAGCTTTCTTT.

This sequence joins TRBV12-3 or TRBV12-4 and TRBJ1-4, with TRBD1 identical over 10 bases. V shed 6 bases and J 10 bases; nucleotides not matched to a gene: 11. This CDR3 contains 15 residues. This CDR3 is CASRGQGPDIGKLFF. The CDR3 nucleotides read TGTGCCAGCAGGGGACAGGGGCCGGATATTGGAAAACTGTTTTTT.

This clonotype was counted a single time. The CDR3 here is CASSSWDRDETQYF. CDR3 coding DNA: TGCGCCAGCAGCTCATGGGACAGGGACGAGACCCAGTACTTC. This rearrangement joins TRBV5-1 to TRBJ2-5; 9 nucleotides align to TRBD1. This CDR3 contains 14 residues. Trimming removed 3 bases from V and 5 bases from J; junction bases left unmatched: 5. Per germline, CDR1 SGHRS and CDR2 YFSETQ.

The chain employs TRBV4-2 and TRBJ2-7, with 8 positions matching TRBD2. CDR3 length: 16 amino acids. The germline V gene has CDR1 LGHNA and CDR2 YNFKEQ. The ends lost 4 bases at V and 2 bases at J; junction bases unmatched: 10. The CDR3, as DNA: TGTGCCAGCAGCCTACTTGCGACTAGCGAAACCTACGAGCAGTACTTC. Translation gives CASSLLATSETYEQYF.

This chain connects TRBV11-1 to TRBJ2-3, with D tentatively TRBD1 or TRBD2 (6 bases each). Germline CDR1 and CDR2: SGHAT and FQDESV (reference sequence). With 3 bases removed from V and 4 bases from J, the gap between germline ends came to 11 bases. CDR3 length equals 14 residues. CDR3 sequence reads: CASSFVGGPDTQYF. CDR3 nucleotides: TGTGCCAGCAGCTTTGTGGGGGGCCCAGATACGCAGTATTTT.

The gene calls are TRBV7-9 and TRBJ1-5; D is perhaps TRBD1 (5 bases). In germline, CDR1 is SEHNR, CDR2 FQNEAQ (reference sequence). The CDR3 consists of 16 residues. Trimming pared 4 bases from V and 1 base from J, leaving 14 bases between. The CDR3, as DNA: TGTGCCAGCAGCTCCAGGGCGCTGGACAGCAATCAGCCCCAGCATTTT. Translated: CASSSRALDSNQPQHF.

The chain employs TRBV6-2 or TRBV6-3 and TRBJ2-1; D gene uncertain. V gave up 8 bases and J gave up 0 bases, with 11 bases separating them. Germline V lookup: CDR1 MNHEY, CDR2 SVGEGT. The CDR3 extends over 14 amino acids. CDR3 sequence (DNA): TGTGCCAGCGGTTCACCGAGCTCCTACAATGAGCAGTTCTTC. Protein: CASGSPSSYNEQFF.

The chain combines TRBV7-9 with TRBJ1-6; D is unresolved. Germline V gives CDR1 SEHNR, CDR2 FQNEAQ (reference sequence). V was cut by 5 bases and J by 15 bases, with 14 bases left in between. This CDR3 has 12 residues. This CDR3 reads CASSPTPESLHF. CDR3 DNA sequence: TGTGCCAGCAGCCCGACCCCTGAGAGCCTCCACTTT.

On this clonotype itself: Compared with germline, one end of the junction differs, possibly owing to a read error. The V gene is TRBV7-8, the J gene TRBJ2-7; 9 bases agree with TRBD1. CDR3 length equals 14 residues. Germline CDR1 reads SGHVS; CDR2 reads FQNEAQ. Here the CDR3 DNA reads TGTGCCAGCAGCTTTTCCGGGACAGGGAACGAGCGGTACTTC. The encoded protein is CASSFSGTGNERYF.

The chain links TRBV7-9 to TRBJ1-5; the match to TRBD1 covers 7 bases. The V gene end was trimmed by 4 bases and the J gene end by 0 bases; junction bases not matched to a gene: 6. Looked up from germline, CDR1 is SEHNR and CDR2 is FQNEAQ (reference sequence). CDR3 length: 16 residues. CDR3 sequence (DNA): TGTGCCAGCAGCTCTACAGGGGCCGCTAGCAATCAGCCCCAGCATTTT. Translating it yields CASSSTGAASNQPQHF.